Below, 3 T cell receptor beta chains from the same sample are listed, as sequenced in a study of blood T cell repertoires in COVID-19. Sequencing was performed with immunoSEQ multiplex PCR; in TCRdb, only in-frame clones are kept and a portion is missing. Of approximately 200,000 clones listed, around four fifths are singletons. The sequenced material came from peripheral blood. The receptors were sampled from a woman younger than 45 with acute or convalescent COVID-19.

This clone was counted between two and nine times. V usage is TRBV28 and J usage is TRBJ2-3; no reliable D call. V was cut by 2 bases and J by 4 bases, with 10 bases left in between. Germline V gene sequence: CDR1 MDHEN, CDR2 SYDVKM. This CDR3 spans 14 amino acids. The CDR3 bases are TGTGCCAGCAGTTTAATAAGCGCCCCAGATACGCAGTATTTT. Its protein is CASSLISAPDTQYF. The full variable domain, completed using reference TRBV28 and TRBJ2-3, is DVKVTQSSRYLVKRTGEKVFLECVQDMDHENMFWYRQDPGLGLRLIYFSYDVKMKEKGDIPEGYSVSREKKERFSLILESASTNQTSMYLCASSLISAPDTQYFGPGTRLTVL.

The chain links TRBV7-2 to TRBJ2-2; unclear D gene. Germline V CDR1 and CDR2: SGHTA, FQGNSA. The CDR3 extends over 15 amino acids. Deletions cut 1 base from V and 5 bases from J, with 11 bases between. Here the CDR3 DNA reads TGTGCCAGCAGCTTAGAAATCAGGTCAACCGGGGAGCTGTTTTTT. Encoded protein: CASSLEIRSTGELFF.

The V and J genes are TRBV10-3 and TRBJ1-1; TRBD1 matches at 7 bases. This CDR3 contains 13 residues. The J segment lost 2 bases and the V segment lost 7 bases, leaving 4 bases of the junction unmatched. Germline assignment: CDR1 ENHRY and CDR2 SYGVKD. The CDR3 bases are TGTGCCATCACTAGGACAGGAAACACTGAAGCTTTCTTT. This gives the protein CAITRTGNTEAFF.